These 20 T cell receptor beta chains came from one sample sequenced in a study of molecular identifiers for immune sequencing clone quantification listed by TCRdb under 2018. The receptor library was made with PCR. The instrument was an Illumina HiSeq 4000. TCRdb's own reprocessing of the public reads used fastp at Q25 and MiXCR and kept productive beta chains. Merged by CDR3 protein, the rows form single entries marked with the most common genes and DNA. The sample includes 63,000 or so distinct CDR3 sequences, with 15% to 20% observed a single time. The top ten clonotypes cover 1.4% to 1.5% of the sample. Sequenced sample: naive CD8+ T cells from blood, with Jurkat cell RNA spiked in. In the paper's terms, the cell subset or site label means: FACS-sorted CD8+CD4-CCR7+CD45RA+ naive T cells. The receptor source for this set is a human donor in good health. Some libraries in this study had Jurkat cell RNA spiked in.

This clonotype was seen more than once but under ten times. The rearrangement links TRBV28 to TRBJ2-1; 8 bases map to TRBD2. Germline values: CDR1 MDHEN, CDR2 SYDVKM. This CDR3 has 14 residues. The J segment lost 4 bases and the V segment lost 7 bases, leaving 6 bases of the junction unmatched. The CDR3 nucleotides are TGTGCCAGCAATGGCGGGAGGACATACAATGAGCAGTTCTTC. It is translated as CASNGGRTYNEQFF.

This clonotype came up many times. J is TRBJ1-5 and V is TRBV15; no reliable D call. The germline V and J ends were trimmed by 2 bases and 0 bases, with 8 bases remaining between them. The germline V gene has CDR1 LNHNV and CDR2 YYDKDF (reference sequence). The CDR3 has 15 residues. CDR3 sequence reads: CATSRLQDSNQPQHF. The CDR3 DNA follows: TGTGCCACCAGCAGATTGCAGGATAGCAATCAGCCCCAGCATTTT.

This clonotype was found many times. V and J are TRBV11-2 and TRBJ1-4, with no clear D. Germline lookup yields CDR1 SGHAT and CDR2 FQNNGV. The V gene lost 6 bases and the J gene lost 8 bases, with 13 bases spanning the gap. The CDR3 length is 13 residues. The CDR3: CASRGGPREKLFF. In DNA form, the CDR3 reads TGTGCCAGCAGAGGAGGGCCGAGGGAAAAACTGTTTTTT.

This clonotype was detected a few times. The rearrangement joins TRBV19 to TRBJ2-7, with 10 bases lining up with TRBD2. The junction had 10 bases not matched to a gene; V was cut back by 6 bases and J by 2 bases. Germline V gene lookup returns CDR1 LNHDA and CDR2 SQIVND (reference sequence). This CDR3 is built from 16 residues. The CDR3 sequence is CASRIHKREGPYEQYF. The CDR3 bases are TGTGCCAGTAGGATACATAAGCGGGAGGGACCCTACGAGCAGTACTTC.

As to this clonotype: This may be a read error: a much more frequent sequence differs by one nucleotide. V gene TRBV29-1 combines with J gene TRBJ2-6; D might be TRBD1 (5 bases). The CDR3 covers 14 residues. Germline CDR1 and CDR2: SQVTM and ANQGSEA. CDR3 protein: CSVYQASGANVPTF. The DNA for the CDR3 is TGCAGCGTTTACCAGGCTTCTGGGGCCAACGTCCCGACTTTC.

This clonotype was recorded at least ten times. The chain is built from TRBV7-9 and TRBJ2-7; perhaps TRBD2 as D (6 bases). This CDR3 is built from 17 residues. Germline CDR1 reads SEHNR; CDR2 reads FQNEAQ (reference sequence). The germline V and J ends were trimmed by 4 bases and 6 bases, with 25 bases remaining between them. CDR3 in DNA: TGTGCCAGCAGCTCCGAAAAGGACTACATGAAGCTATCCGAGCAGTACTTC. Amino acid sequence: CASSSEKDYMKLSEQYF. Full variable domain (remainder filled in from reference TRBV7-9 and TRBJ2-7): DTGVSQNPRHKITKRGQNVTFRCDPISEHNRLYWYRQTLGQGPEFLTYFQNEAQLEKSRLLSDRFSAERPKGSFSTLEIQRTEQGDSAMYLCASSSEKDYMKLSEQYFGPGTRLTVT.

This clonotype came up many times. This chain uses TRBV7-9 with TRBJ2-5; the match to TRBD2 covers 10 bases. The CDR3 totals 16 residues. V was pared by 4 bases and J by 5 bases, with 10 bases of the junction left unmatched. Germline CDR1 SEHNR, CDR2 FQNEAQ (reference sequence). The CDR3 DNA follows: TGTGCCAGCAGCTCCGGGACTAGCGCTCCCCGGGAGACCCAGTACTTC. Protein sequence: CASSSGTSAPRETQYF.

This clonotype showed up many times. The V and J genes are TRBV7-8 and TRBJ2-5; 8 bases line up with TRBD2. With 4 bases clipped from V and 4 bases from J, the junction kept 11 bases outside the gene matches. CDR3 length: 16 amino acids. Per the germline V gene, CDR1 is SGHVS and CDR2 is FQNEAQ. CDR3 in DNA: TGTGCCAGCAGCTCGATAGGCCCGGGGGGGGGAGAGACCCAGTACTTC. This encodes CASSSIGPGGGETQYF. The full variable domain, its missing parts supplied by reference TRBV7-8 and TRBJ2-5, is GAGVSQSPRYKVAKRGQDVALRCDPISGHVSLFWYQQALGQGPEFLTYFQNEAQLDKSGLPSDRFFAERPEGSVSTLKIQRTQQEDSAVYLCASSSIGPGGGETQYFGPGTRLLVL.

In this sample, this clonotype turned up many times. The CDR3 DNA is TGTGCCAGTAGTTCTGGACGACGACAGGCCAGTAATGAAAAACTGTTTTTT. Residues: CASSSGRRQASNEKLFF. The chain is built from TRBV19 and TRBJ1-4, with a tentative D call TRBD1 (6 bases). Germline lookup yields CDR1 LNHDA and CDR2 SQIVND (reference sequence). This CDR3 region has 17 residues. With 5 bases removed from V and 4 bases from J, the gap between germline ends came to 20 bases.

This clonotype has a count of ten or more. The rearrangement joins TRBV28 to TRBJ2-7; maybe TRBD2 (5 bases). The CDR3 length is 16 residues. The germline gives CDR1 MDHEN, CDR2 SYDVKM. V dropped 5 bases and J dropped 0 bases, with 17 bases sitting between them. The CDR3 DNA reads TGTGCCAGCAGTCTGTCCAGGACTGACAACTCCTACGAGCAGTACTTC. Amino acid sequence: CASSLSRTDNSYEQYF.

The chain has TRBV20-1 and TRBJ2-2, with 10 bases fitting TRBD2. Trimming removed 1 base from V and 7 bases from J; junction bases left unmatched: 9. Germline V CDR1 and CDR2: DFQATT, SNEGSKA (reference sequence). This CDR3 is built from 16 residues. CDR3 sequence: CSARGDLAGVVGELFF. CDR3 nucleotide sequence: TGCAGTGCTAGAGGCGATCTAGCGGGAGTCGTCGGGGAGCTGTTTTTT.

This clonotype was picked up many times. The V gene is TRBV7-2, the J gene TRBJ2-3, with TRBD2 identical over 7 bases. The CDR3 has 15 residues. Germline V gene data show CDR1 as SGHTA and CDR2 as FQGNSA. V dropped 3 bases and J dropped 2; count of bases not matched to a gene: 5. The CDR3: CASSFDSGSTDTQYF. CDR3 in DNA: TGTGCCAGCAGCTTTGATAGCGGGTCCACAGATACGCAGTATTTT.

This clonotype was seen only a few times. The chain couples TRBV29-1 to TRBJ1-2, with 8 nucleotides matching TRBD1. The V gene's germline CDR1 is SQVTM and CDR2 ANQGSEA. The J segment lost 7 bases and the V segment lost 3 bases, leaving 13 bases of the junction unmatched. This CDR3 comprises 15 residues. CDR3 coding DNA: TGCAGCGTTGAGAAGTCAGGACAGGGAACGGGTGGCTACACCTTC. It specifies CSVEKSGQGTGGYTF.

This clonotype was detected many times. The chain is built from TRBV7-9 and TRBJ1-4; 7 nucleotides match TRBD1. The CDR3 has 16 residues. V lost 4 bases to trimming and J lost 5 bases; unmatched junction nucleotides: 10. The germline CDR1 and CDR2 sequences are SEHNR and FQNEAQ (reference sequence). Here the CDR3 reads CASSSRPGTVNEKLFF. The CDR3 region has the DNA TGTGCCAGCAGCTCCAGACCCGGGACAGTGAATGAAAAACTGTTTTTT. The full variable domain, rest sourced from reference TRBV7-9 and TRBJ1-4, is DTGVSQNPRHKITKRGQNVTFRCDPISEHNRLYWYRQTLGQGPEFLTYFQNEAQLEKSRLLSDRFSAERPKGSFSTLEIQRTEQGDSAMYLCASSSRPGTVNEKLFFGSGTQLSVL.

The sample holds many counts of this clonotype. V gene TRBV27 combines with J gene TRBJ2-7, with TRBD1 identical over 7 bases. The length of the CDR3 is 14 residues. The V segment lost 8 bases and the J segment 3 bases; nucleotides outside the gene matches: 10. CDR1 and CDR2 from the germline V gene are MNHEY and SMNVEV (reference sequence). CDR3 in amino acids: CASGTGDIVYEQYF. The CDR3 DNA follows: TGTGCCAGCGGTACAGGGGATATAGTCTACGAGCAGTACTTC.

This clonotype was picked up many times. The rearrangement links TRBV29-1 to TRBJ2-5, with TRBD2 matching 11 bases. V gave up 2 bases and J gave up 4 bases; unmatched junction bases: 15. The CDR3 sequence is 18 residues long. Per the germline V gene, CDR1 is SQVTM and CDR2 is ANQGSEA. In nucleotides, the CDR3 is TGCAGCGTTGAAACCCCGGGACTAGCGGACACAGTGGGAGAGACCCAGTACTTC. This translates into CSVETPGLADTVGETQYF.

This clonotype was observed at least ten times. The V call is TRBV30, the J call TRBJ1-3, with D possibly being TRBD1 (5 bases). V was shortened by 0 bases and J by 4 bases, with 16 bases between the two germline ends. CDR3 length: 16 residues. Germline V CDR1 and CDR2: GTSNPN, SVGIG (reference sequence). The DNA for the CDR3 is TGTGCCTGGAGTGTACGGGAGGGGACGAGAGGAAACACCATATATTTT. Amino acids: CAWSVREGTRGNTIYF.

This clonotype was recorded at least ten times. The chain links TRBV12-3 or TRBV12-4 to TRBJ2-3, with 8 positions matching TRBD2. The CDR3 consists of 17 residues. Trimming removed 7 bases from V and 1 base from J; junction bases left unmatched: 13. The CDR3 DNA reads TGTGCCAGCACCCCAGGGTCGGCGGGAGGTGGCACAGATACGCAGTATTTT. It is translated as CASTPGSAGGGTDTQYF.

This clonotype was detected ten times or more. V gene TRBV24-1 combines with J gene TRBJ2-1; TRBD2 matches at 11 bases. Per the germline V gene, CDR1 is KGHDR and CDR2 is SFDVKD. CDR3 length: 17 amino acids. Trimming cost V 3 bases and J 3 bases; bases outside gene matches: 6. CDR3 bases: TGTGCCACCAGTGATCGAAGACTAGCGGGAATCTACAATGAGCAGTTCTTC. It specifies CATSDRRLAGIYNEQFF.

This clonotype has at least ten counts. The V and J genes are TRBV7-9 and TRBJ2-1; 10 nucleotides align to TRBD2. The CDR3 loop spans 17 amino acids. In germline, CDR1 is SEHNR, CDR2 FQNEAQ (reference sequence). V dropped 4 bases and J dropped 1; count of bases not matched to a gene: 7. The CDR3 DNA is TGTGCCAGCAGCTCCATTGAGGGACTAGCGTCCTACAATGAGCAGTTCTTC. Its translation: CASSSIEGLASYNEQFF.